This T cell receptor beta chain was retrieved from a study of blood T cell repertoires in COVID-19. Overall study context: Acute and convalescent COVID-19 samples came from the United States, Italy and Spain. T cells, B-cell-depleted T cells, or PBMCs provided the cDNA or gDNA that served as material.

In the original processing: Cell counts per sample came from amplifying reference gene primers. Only in-frame clones appear in the TCRdb table, and some are missing; sequencing was by immunoSEQ multiplex PCR. The D gene and trimming were derived from the DNA, and the V and J assignments and clone size from that table. The sample lists around 200,000 clones, about four fifths seen once, with over 5% in the top ten. The CDR3 runs 13 residues. Germline V CDR1 and CDR2: MNHEY, SVGAGI. The sample was peripheral blood. The V call is TRBV6-5, the J call TRBJ2-2; the D gene is possibly TRBD1 (5 bases). The TCR comes from a woman aged 40 to 50 with COVID-19, enrolled during active disease. The CDR3 DNA sequence: TGTGCGAGCCTGGACAAGAACACCGGGGAGCTGTTTTTT. Protein: CASLDKNTGELFF.